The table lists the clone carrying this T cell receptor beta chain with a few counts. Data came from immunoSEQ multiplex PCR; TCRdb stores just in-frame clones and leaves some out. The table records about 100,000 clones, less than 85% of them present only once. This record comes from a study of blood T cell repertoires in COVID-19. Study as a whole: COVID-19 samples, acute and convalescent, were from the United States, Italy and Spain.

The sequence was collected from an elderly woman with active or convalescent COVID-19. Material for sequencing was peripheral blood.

The CDR3 nucleotides are TGTGCCAGCAGGGGACTAGCGTACAATGAGCAGTTCTTC. Residues: CASRGLAYNEQFF. The gene calls are TRBV7-2 and TRBJ2-1; TRBD2 agrees at 10 bases. V dropped 6 bases and J dropped 4; count of bases not matched to a gene: 0. In germline, CDR1 is SGHTA, CDR2 FQGNSA. The CDR3 spans 13 residues.